This is a list of T cell receptor beta chains from one sample in a study of cytomegalovirus exposure and HLA in healthy donors. The table came from immunoSEQ multiplex PCR; TCRdb's copy has only in-frame clones and leaves some out. The repertoire consists of about 170,000 clones, with roughly 85% occurring once and the leading ten covering 1%. Sequenced material: PBMCs. The receptors come from a boy younger than 10 in good health and CMV-seronegative. Both conserved end residues are part of each CDR3. The D gene is left open where the match is weak. Size tells how often a clone was seen (once, few, many) or the class of an expanded clone, and some rows leave it out.

V	J	size	D	CDR3	DNA
TRBV6-5	TRBJ2-7	NA	TRBD1	CASSYSGTGQEQYF	TGTGCCAGCAGTTACTCGGGGACAGGGCAAGAGCAGTACTTC
TRBV6-1	TRBJ1-6	once	TRBD1	CASSRTGYNSPLHF	TGTGCCAGCAGTCGGACAGGCTATAATTCACCCCTCCACTTT
TRBV18	TRBJ1-4	NA	TRBD1	CASSPNGTGNGRYREKLFF	TGTGCCAGCTCACCAAATGGGACAGGGAACGGTCGGTATCGGGAAAAACTGTTTTTT
TRBV5-4	TRBJ2-1	NA	NA	CASSLGLANEQFF	TGTGCCAGCAGCTTAGGGCTAGCGAATGAGCAGTTCTTC
TRBV14	TRBJ2-5	NA	TRBD2	CASSQDGLAGEETQYF	TGTGCCAGCAGCCAAGACGGGCTAGCGGGAGAAGAGACCCAGTACTTC
TRBV19	TRBJ2-1	NA	NA	CASSTAGEQFF	TGTGCCAGTAGCACCGCGGGTGAGCAGTTCTTC
TRBV7-8	TRBJ2-5	NA	TRBD1	CASSSRTGEGETQYF	TGTGCCAGCAGCTCTAGGACAGGAGAGGGTGAGACCCAGTACTTC
TRBV5-6	TRBJ1-2	once	TRBD1	CASSPLDRGSYGYTF	TGTGCCAGCAGCCCGCTAGACAGGGGGTCCTATGGCTACACCTTC
TRBV7-2	TRBJ1-5	NA	NA	CASSRWGGRNQPQHF	TGTGCCAGCAGCCGATGGGGGGGACGCAATCAGCCCCAGCATTTT
TRBV6-5	TRBJ2-7	NA	NA	CASSYSDSYGQYF	TGTGCCAGCAGTTACTCGGACAGCTACGGGCAGTACTTC
TRBV19	TRBJ2-7	NA	NA	CASSTSGSSYEQYF	TGTGCCAGTAGTACCTCGGGGAGCTCCTACGAGCAGTACTTC
TRBV13	TRBJ2-3	NA	TRBD2	CASSLGLAGFTDTQYF	TGTGCCAGCAGCTTAGGACTAGCGGGGTTCACAGATACGCAGTATTTT
TRBV6-4	TRBJ2-1	NA	NA	CASSDSAGRGYNEQFF	TGTGCCAGCAGTGACTCGGCCGGGCGGGGCTACAATGAGCAGTTCTTC
TRBV6-6	TRBJ1-1	NA	NA	CASSYSSTERFAFF	TGTGCCAGCAGTTATAGTTCGACAGAGAGGTTCGCTTTCTTT
TRBV7-9	TRBJ2-2	NA	NA	CASSPVYPNTGELFF	TGTGCCAGCAGCCCGGTTTACCCGAACACCGGGGAGCTGTTTTTT
TRBV15	TRBJ2-5	NA	NA	CATTPNRQETQYF	TGTGCCACCACGCCTAACAGGCAAGAGACCCAGTACTTC
TRBV5-1	TRBJ2-1	once	NA	CASSRFRPGYNEQFF	TGCGCCAGCAGCCGATTCAGACCAGGGTACAATGAGCAGTTCTTC
TRBV15	TRBJ2-5	NA	NA	CATSRVGLQETQYF	TGTGCCACCAGCAGAGTGGGCTTACAAGAGACCCAGTACTTC
TRBV2	TRBJ2-7	NA	NA	CASKGGLTEQYF	TGTGCCAGCAAGGGCGGGCTGACGGAGCAGTACTTC
TRBV7-8	TRBJ1-1	NA	NA	CASSPNRAGATEAFF	TGTGCCAGCAGCCCCAACCGTGCAGGTGCCACTGAAGCTTTCTTT
TRBV28	TRBJ1-2	NA	NA	CASSLRGASGYTF	TGTGCCAGCAGCCTCCGGGGGGCGAGTGGCTACACCTTC
TRBV5-1	TRBJ1-1	NA	NA	CASSLAGEGTEAFF	TGCGCCAGCAGCTTGGCAGGGGAAGGGACTGAAGCTTTCTTT
TRBV18	TRBJ1-1	NA	NA	CASSDWRLAGAFF	TGTGCCAGCTCAGACTGGCGCCTCGCCGGGGCTTTCTTT
TRBV2	TRBJ2-2	once	NA	CASSESSRTGELFF	TGTGCCAGCAGTGAGTCTAGCAGAACCGGGGAGCTGTTTTTT
TRBV20-1	TRBJ2-4	few	NA	CSGLAKNIQYF	TGCAGTGGTCTAGCCAAAAACATTCAGTACTTC
TRBV2	TRBJ2-3	NA	NA	CASSVGFNTDTQYF	TGTGCCAGCAGTGTGGGCTTTAACACAGATACGCAGTATTTT